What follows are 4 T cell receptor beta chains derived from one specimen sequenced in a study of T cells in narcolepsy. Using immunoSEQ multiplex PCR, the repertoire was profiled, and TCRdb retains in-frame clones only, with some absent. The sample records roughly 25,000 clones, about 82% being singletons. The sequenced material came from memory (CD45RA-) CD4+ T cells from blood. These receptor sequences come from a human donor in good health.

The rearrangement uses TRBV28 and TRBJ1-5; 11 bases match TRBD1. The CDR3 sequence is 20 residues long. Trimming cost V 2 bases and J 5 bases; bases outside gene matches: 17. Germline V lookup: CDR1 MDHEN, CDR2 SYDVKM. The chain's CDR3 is CASSLIGWTGGPSVYQPQHF. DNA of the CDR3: TGTGCCAGCAGTTTAATTGGTTGGACAGGGGGCCCATCTGTTTATCAGCCCCAGCATTTT.

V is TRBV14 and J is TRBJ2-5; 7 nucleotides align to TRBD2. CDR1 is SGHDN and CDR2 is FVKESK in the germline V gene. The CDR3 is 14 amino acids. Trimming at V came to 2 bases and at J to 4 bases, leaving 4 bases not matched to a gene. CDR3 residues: CASSQLAVPETQYF. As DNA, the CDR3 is TGTGCCAGCAGCCAACTAGCGGTGCCAGAGACCCAGTACTTC.

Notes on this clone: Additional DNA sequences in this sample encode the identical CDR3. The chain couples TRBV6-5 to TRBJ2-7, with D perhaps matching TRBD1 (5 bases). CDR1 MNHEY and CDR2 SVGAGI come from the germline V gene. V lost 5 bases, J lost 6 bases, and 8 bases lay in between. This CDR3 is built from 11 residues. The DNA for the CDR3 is TGTGCCAGCAGTAGGGGCGCCGAGCAGTACTTC. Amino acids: CASSRGAEQYF.

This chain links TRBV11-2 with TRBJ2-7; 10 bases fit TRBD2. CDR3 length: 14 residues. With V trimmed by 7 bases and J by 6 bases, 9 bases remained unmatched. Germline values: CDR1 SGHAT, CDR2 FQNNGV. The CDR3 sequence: CASTNMRTSGEQYF. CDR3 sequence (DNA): TGTGCCAGCACTAACATGAGGACTAGCGGCGAGCAGTACTTC.